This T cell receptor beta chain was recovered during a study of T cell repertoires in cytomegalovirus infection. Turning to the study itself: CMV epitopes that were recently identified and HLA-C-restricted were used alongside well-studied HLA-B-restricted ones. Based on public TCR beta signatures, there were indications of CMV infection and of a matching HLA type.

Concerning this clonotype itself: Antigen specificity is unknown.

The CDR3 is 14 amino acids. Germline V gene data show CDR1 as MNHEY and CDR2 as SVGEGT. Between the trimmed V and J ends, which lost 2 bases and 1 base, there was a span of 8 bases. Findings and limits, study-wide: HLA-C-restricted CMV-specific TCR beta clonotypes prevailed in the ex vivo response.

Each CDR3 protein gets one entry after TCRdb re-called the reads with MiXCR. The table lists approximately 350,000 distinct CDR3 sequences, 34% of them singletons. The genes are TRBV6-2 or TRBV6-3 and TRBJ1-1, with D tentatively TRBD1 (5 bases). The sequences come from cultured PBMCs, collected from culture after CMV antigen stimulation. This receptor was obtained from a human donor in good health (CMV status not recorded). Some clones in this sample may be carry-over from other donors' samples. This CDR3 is CASSYIGGNTEAFF. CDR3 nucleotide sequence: TGTGCCAGCAGTTACATCGGGGGGAACACTGAAGCTTTCTTT.